Listed below are T cell receptor beta chains from one sample, sequenced in a study of blood T cell repertoires in COVID-19. The assay was immunoSEQ multiplex PCR, and TCRdb's table has in-frame clones only and misses some. The sample has around 300,000 clones, 88% seen once. What was sequenced was peripheral blood. Receptors originate from a young man with active or convalescent COVID-19. The CDR3 runs from the conserved cysteine through the conserved F or W. D genes are given only for firm matches. For some rows the clone size is stated as once, few or many, or as a class when expanded; others skip it.

CDR3nt | CDR3aa | v_gene | d_gene | abundance | j_gene
TGTGCCAGTAGTATATCGACAGGGGGTGACGGCTACACCTTC | CASSISTGGDGYTF | TRBV19 | TRBD1 | once | TRBJ1-2
TGTGCCAGCAGCGCCCGTGTGGGGGGGCTTGGCTACACCTTC | CASSARVGGLGYTF | TRBV9 | NA | NA | TRBJ1-2
TGTGCCAGCAGCTCCCACTCTACACTAGCGGGGGGCTTAGGCGAGCAGTACTTC | CASSSHSTLAGGLGEQYF | TRBV9 | TRBD2 | NA | TRBJ2-7
TGTGCCAGCAGCTTGAAGGTGACAGGGTTTTCGGTCACTGAAGCTTTCTTT | CASSLKVTGFSVTEAFF | TRBV5-6 | TRBD1 | NA | TRBJ1-1
TGTGCCAGTTCAGGACTCAAGAACACCGGGGAGCTGTTTTTT | CASSGLKNTGELFF | TRBV19 | NA | NA | TRBJ2-2
TGTGCCAGCAGCCCAAGCCCAGGGTCTAGTACTTACAATGAGCAGTTCTTC | CASSPSPGSSTYNEQFF | TRBV11-2 | NA | NA | TRBJ2-1
TGTGCCAGTAGTGACTTGGGACAGGGGAACACTGAAGCTTTCTTT | CASSDLGQGNTEAFF | TRBV19 | TRBD1 | NA | TRBJ1-1
TGTGCCAGCAGCGGCGGGACAGCAGTTGAAGCTTTCTTT | CASSGGTAVEAFF | TRBV9 | TRBD1 | NA | TRBJ1-1
TGCAGTGCTTCGGGGGATTCGGAAGCTTTCTTT | CSASGDSEAFF | TRBV20-1 | NA | few | TRBJ1-1
TGTGCCAGCAGTGAGGGACAGGGGGCCATCACCGGGGAGCTGTTTTTT | CASSEGQGAITGELFF | TRBV2 | TRBD1 | NA | TRBJ2-2
TGCGCCAGCAGCTTGGTGGGGACTAGCGGTGACAATGAGCAGTTCTTC | CASSLVGTSGDNEQFF | TRBV5-1 | TRBD2 | NA | TRBJ2-1
TGTGCCAGCAGAGATCGGGATTTTAATGAAAAACTGTTTTTT | CASRDRDFNEKLFF | TRBV6-5 | NA | NA | TRBJ1-4
TGTGCCAGCAGCCAAGTGACAGGGTATGGCTACACCTTC | CASSQVTGYGYTF | TRBV14 | TRBD1 | NA | TRBJ1-2
TGTGCCAGCAGCGTCCGGGGGGGCCTGTTGTCCTACAATGAGCAGTTCTTC | CASSVRGGLLSYNEQFF | TRBV7-9 | TRBD2 | NA | TRBJ2-1
TGTGCCAGCAGCGACAAACGGGACGGGGGCTACAATGAGCAGTTCTTC | CASSDKRDGGYNEQFF | TRBV9 | NA | NA | TRBJ2-1
TGTGCCAGTAGGCGGGGCTCTGGAAACACCATATATTTT | CASRRGSGNTIYF | TRBV19 | NA | NA | TRBJ1-3
TGTGCCAGCAGCCTTCTTCCGGGACAGGGGCGGGTCGGGGCTTCGAACACTGAAGCTTTCTTT | CASSLLPGQGRVGASNTEAFF | TRBV6-6 | TRBD1 | NA | TRBJ1-1
TGTGCCATCAGTGGGTTAACAGGGGGGGATACGCAGTATTTT | CAISGLTGGDTQYF | TRBV10-3 | TRBD1 | NA | TRBJ2-3
TGTGCCAGCAGCTTACCCCCGGGCGGGGGATCTGAGACCCAGTACTTC | CASSLPPGGGSETQYF | TRBV5-5 | TRBD2 | NA | TRBJ2-5
TGTGCCAGCAGTTATTGGGGGGGAGGGGACACTGAAGCTTTCTTT | CASSYWGGGDTEAFF | TRBV6-5 | NA | NA | TRBJ1-1
TGTGCCAGCAGCCGGGACAGAGCTTCCTACGAGCAGTACTTC | CASSRDRASYEQYF | TRBV7-2 | TRBD1 | NA | TRBJ2-7
TGTGCCAGCAGCTCACGAGGGCATAAGTCGGGCGAGCAGTACTTC | CASSSRGHKSGEQYF | TRBV3-1/TRBV3-2 | NA | NA | TRBJ2-7
TGCGCCAGCAGCGCCTCGGGAGGGAACTATGGCTACACCTTC | CASSASGGNYGYTF | TRBV5-1 | NA | NA | TRBJ1-2
TGCAGCGCTATGACAGGGTGGAGTGGCTACACCTTC | CSAMTGWSGYTF | TRBV29-1 | TRBD1 | NA | TRBJ1-2
TGTGCCAGCAGCGCTACAGCATCCTATAATTCACCCCTCCACTTT | CASSATASYNSPLHF | TRBV9 | NA | NA | TRBJ1-6
TGTGCCAGCAGTGAAGAGGGGGCCGTCACAGATACGCAGTATTTT | CASSEEGAVTDTQYF | TRBV25-1 | TRBD1 | few | TRBJ2-3
TGTGCCACCAGCAGGGAGACAGTAGCTAATGAAAAACTGTTTTTT | CATSRETVANEKLFF | TRBV15 | NA | NA | TRBJ1-4
TGTGCCAGCATCAAGGGACTAGCGGGGGTAAATGAGCAGTTCTTC | CASIKGLAGVNEQFF | TRBV13 | TRBD2 | NA | TRBJ2-1
TGTGCCACCAGTGGTCCGGGACATCTCTCCTACGAGCAGTACTTC | CATSGPGHLSYEQYF | TRBV24-1 | NA | NA | TRBJ2-7
TGTGCCAGCTCGGCGGCAGATGAAAAACTGTTTTTT | CASSAADEKLFF | TRBV6-5 | NA | NA | TRBJ1-4
TGTGCCAGCAGCCTTGGACAGGGGGCAACGGATACGCAGTATTTT | CASSLGQGATDTQYF | TRBV5-4 | TRBD1 | NA | TRBJ2-3
TGTGCCAGTAGTACCCACAGGGGGTCGAGATCACCCCTCCACTTT | CASSTHRGSRSPLHF | TRBV19 | TRBD1 | NA | TRBJ1-6
TGTGCTAGTGGCCGAGGAGGGTCCTACGAGCAGTACTTC | CASGRGGSYEQYF | TRBV12-5 | NA | few | TRBJ2-7
TGTGCCAGCAGCTTTAATACACCCAGCTACACCTTC | CASSFNTPSYTF | TRBV7-2 | NA | NA | TRBJ1-2
TGTGCCAGCAGTTTCACAGGGGCGGGCTACGAGCAGTACTTC | CASSFTGAGYEQYF | TRBV27 | TRBD1 | NA | TRBJ2-7
TGTGCCAGCAGCTTCCCATCCACTGACACAGATACGCAGTATTTT | CASSFPSTDTDTQYF | TRBV13 | NA | NA | TRBJ2-3
TGTGCCAGTCTAGCGGGGGTTGGGGAGACCCAGTACTTC | CASLAGVGETQYF | TRBV7-9 | TRBD2 | NA | TRBJ2-5
TGTGCCAGCAGCTTAGGCCGTAGCGGATACTCTGGGGCCAACGTCCTGACTTTC | CASSLGRSGYSGANVLTF | TRBV13 | NA | NA | TRBJ2-6
TGTGCCAGCAGCCAAGCTCACGTTTTGTCAGTCAATGGCTACACCTTC | CASSQAHVLSVNGYTF | TRBV3-1/TRBV3-2 | NA | NA | TRBJ1-2
TGTGCCAGCAGCTCCACGCGTGCCAGGGGGCGGGTTGGAGAGACCCAGTACTTC | CASSSTRARGRVGETQYF | TRBV7-8 | TRBD1 | NA | TRBJ2-5
TGTGCCAGCAGCTACGGGACAGGGGAGGAGACCCAGTACTTC | CASSYGTGEETQYF | TRBV13 | TRBD1 | few | TRBJ2-5
TGTGCCAGCAGCTTAGTAATCCAGGGAGGAGGGTTGTTC | CASSLVIQGGGLF | TRBV11-2 | NA | NA | TRBJ2-7
TGTGCCAGTAGAAATCCTAGCACAGATACGCAGTATTTT | CASRNPSTDTQYF | TRBV19 | NA | NA | TRBJ2-3
TGTGCCAGCAGTATGACGGACAGAGGAGATGGCTACACCTTC | CASSMTDRGDGYTF | TRBV27 | NA | NA | TRBJ1-2
TGTGCCAGTAGTAACCTTCCGGACAGGCATCAGCCCCAGCATTTT | CASSNLPDRHQPQHF | TRBV19 | TRBD1 | many | TRBJ1-5
TGCGCCAGCAGCCGCGAAAAGGACATCGAAGCTTTCTTT | CASSREKDIEAFF | TRBV4-1 | NA | NA | TRBJ1-1
TGTGCCAGCAGTTCATTGATCCCCAGGTTCACCGGGGAGCTGTTTTTT | CASSSLIPRFTGELFF | TRBV27 | NA | NA | TRBJ2-2
TGTGCCAGCGCTGGACAGGGTAATTCACCCCTCCACTTT | CASAGQGNSPLHF | TRBV12-3/TRBV12-4 | TRBD1 | NA | TRBJ1-6
TGTGCCAGCAGCCAAGATAGGGACAGTGAAGCTTTCTTT | CASSQDRDSEAFF | TRBV3-1/TRBV3-2 | TRBD1 | NA | TRBJ1-1
TGTGCCAGCAGCCAAGGCTCAGTGATCTTAGCCAAAAACATTCAGTACTTC | CASSQGSVILAKNIQYF | TRBV3-1/TRBV3-2 | NA | NA | TRBJ2-4
TGCAGCGTTGAAGTTAGAAGAACTAGCCAAGAGACCCAGTACTTC | CSVEVRRTSQETQYF | TRBV29-1 | NA | NA | TRBJ2-5
TGTGCCAGCAGCGCTAACCCAAGGAGGGGACTAGCGGGCAGCCAAGATACGCAGTATTTT | CASSANPRRGLAGSQDTQYF | TRBV9 | TRBD2 | few | TRBJ2-3
TGTGCCAGTAGTCTCGGACAGGTTCGTAACTATGGCTACACCTTC | CASSLGQVRNYGYTF | TRBV19 | TRBD1 | few | TRBJ1-2
TGTGCTAGTGGTCCGACAGGGCTCTACGAGCAGTACTTC | CASGPTGLYEQYF | TRBV12-5 | TRBD1 | once | TRBJ2-7
TGTGCCAGCAGTGAAGAGGGTTTTGGTGGCTACACCTTC | CASSEEGFGGYTF | TRBV25-1 | NA | NA | TRBJ1-2
TGTGCCAGCAGCCCAAGACTAGCGGGGGGGCTGGCCAGTGAGGAGACCCAGTACTTC | CASSPRLAGGLASEETQYF | TRBV14 | TRBD2 | NA | TRBJ2-5